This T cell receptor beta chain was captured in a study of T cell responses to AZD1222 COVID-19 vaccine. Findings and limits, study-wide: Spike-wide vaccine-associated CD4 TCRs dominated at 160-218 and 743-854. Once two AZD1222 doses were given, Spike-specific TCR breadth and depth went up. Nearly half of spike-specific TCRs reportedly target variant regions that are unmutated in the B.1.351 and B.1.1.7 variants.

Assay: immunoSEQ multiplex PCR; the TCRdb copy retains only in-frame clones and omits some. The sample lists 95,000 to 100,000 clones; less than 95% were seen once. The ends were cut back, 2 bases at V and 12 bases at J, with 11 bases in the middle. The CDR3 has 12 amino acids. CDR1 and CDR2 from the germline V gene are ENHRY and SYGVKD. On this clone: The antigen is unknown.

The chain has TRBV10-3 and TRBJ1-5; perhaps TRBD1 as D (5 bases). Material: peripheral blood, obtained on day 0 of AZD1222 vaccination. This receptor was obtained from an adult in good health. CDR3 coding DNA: TGTGCCATCAGTGAGACGGGGGTCCTCCAGCATTTT. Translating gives CAISETGVLQHF.